The 31 T cell receptor beta chains below were found in one sample sequenced in a study of TIL therapy for anti-PD-1-resistant metastatic lung cancer. The libraries were made with immunoSEQ v3. Sequenced by immunoSEQ multiplex PCR; TCRdb stores in-frame clones only, minus some. Here the sample spans about 19,000 clones, about 80% being singletons. As for time point: pre-treatment sample, taken before nivolumab and TIL therapy. The input for sequencing was blood, taken at baseline. The receptors here all came from a person aged 25 to 80 with non-small cell lung cancer.

This chain links TRBV27 with TRBJ2-1, with D perhaps TRBD2 (6 bases). V was pared by 5 bases and J by 4 bases, with 18 bases between. This CDR3 spans 16 amino acids. From germline, CDR1 is MNHEY and CDR2 SMNVEV (reference sequence). CDR3 protein: CASSPLAGRSYNEQFF. The CDR3 nucleotides read TGTGCCAGCAGTCCCCTGGCGGGACGTTCTTACAATGAGCAGTTCTTC.

The chain joins TRBV21-1 to TRBJ2-4; no DNA check was done on the table's D call, TRBD2. TRBV21-1 is reported as a pseudogene. This CDR3 is built from 15 residues. The CDR3, as DNA: TGTGCCAGCGGGGGAGGAGCGGGCGCCAAAAACATTCAGTACTTC. As protein: CASGGGAGAKNIQYF.

CDR3 in amino acids: CASRSVQGARTEAFF. The DNA of the CDR3 is TGTGCCAGCAGATCGGTACAGGGGGCACGGACTGAAGCTTTCTTT. The chain combines TRBV6-5 with TRBJ1-1, with TRBD1 identical over 9 bases. The germline V gene encodes CDR1 MNHEY and CDR2 SVGAGI. This CDR3 has 15 amino acids. V was clipped by 6 bases and J by 5 bases; unmatched bases: 10.

The chain employs TRBV24-1 and TRBJ2-3; TRBD1 matches 8 bases. With 4 bases clipped from V and 2 bases from J, the junction kept 13 bases outside the gene matches. The CDR3 has 18 amino acids. Germline CDR1 is KGHDR and CDR2 is SFDVKD. The CDR3 here is CATSDSYSIQGDTDTQYF. The CDR3 DNA reads as TGTGCCACCAGTGACTCATATTCGATACAGGGGGACACAGATACGCAGTATTTT.

This clone occurred a few times. A junction end diverges from the germline sequence, so it may reflect a read error. The gene calls are TRBV7-9 and TRBJ1-3; D not resolved. Germline V gene lookup returns CDR1 SEHNR and CDR2 FQNEAQ (reference sequence). The CDR3 has 16 residues. The CDR3 region is CASTLWERSSGNTIYF. The CDR3 coding sequence is TGTGCCAGCACCTTATGGGAGAGGAGCTCTGGAAACACCATATATTTT.

The chain is built from TRBV28 and TRBJ2-7; D remains unclear. V was pared by 8 bases and J by 3 bases, with 8 bases between. The CDR3 extends over 11 amino acids. Germline values: CDR1 MDHEN, CDR2 SYDVKM. The CDR3 DNA is TGTGCCAGCGCTCGGCGCTACGAGCAGTACTTC. Protein product: CASARRYEQYF.

This clone was recorded once. The chain joins TRBV19 to TRBJ2-5, with D possibly being TRBD1 or TRBD2 (5 bases each). The V gene's germline CDR1 is LNHDA and CDR2 SQIVND (reference sequence). The CDR3 spans 13 residues. Trimming cost V 6 bases and J 3 bases, with 11 bases left between them. The CDR3 nucleotides read TGTGCCAGTAGGACGGTGGGGGAAGAGACCCAGTACTTC. Encoded protein: CASRTVGEETQYF. The full variable domain, completed using reference TRBV19 and TRBJ2-5, is DGGITQSPKYLFRKEGQNVTLSCEQNLNHDAMYWYRQDPGQGLRLIYYSQIVNDFQKGDIAEGYSVSREKKESFPLTVTSAQKNPTAFYLCASRTVGEETQYFGPGTRLLVL.

This chain uses TRBV29-1 with TRBJ2-7, with a weak D call TRBD2 (5 bases). This CDR3 spans 13 amino acids. Per the germline V gene, CDR1 is SQVTM and CDR2 is ANQGSEA. V was cut by 7 bases and J by 0 bases, with 13 bases left in between. CDR3 DNA: TGCAGCGCGACCGGGGTCGCCTCCTACGAGCAGTACTTC. As protein: CSATGVASYEQYF.

DNA of the CDR3: TGTGCCACCAGTGACCCGTACCGGGACAGGGTGTTCTCTGGGGCCAACGTCCTGACTTTC. The encoded protein is CATSDPYRDRVFSGANVLTF. The gene calls are TRBV24-1 and TRBJ2-6; 9 bases align to TRBD1. CDR3 length equals 20 residues. The trim removed 4 bases at V and 0 bases at J, leaving 12 bases unmatched. Germline CDR1 and CDR2: KGHDR and SFDVKD.

This sequence joins TRBV18 and TRBJ2-5; 11 bases fit TRBD2. Germline V CDR1 and CDR2: KGHSH, LQKENI. The CDR3 totals 17 residues. Unmatched junction bases numbered 11, after V lost 4 bases and J lost 4 bases. The CDR3 sequence: CASSRTGLAEVGETQYF. CDR3 DNA sequence: TGTGCCAGCTCACGCACGGGACTAGCGGAGGTGGGAGAGACCCAGTACTTC.

The V call is TRBV30, the J call TRBJ2-3; D remains unclear. The germline V and J ends were trimmed by 3 bases and 4 bases, with 17 bases remaining between them. Germline values: CDR1 GTSNPN, CDR2 SVGIG (reference sequence). The CDR3 length is 15 residues. The DNA of the CDR3 is TGTGCCTGGAGACCTCGAAGCCGAGTCCCAGATACGCAGTATTTT. Translated, it gives CAWRPRSRVPDTQYF.

In nucleotides, the CDR3 is TGTGCCAGCAGCTCAGAGCGGGATTCGCGCAATGAGCAGTTCTTC. Encoded protein: CASSSERDSRNEQFF. The gene calls are TRBV11-1 and TRBJ2-1, with TRBD2 matching over 7 bases. The CDR3 loop spans 15 amino acids. With V trimmed by 4 bases and J by 6 bases, 9 bases remained unmatched. Germline CDR1 SGHAT, CDR2 FQDESV (reference sequence).

This clone appeared a single time. V and J are TRBV5-1 and TRBJ2-5; D might be TRBD1 or TRBD2, each matching 5 bases. Germline CDR1 SGHRS, CDR2 YFSETQ. This CDR3 has 16 residues. Trimming took 0 bases from V and 4 from J, leaving 16 bases between them. DNA for the CDR3: TGCGCCAGCAGCTTGGTTCGTGGGCCTGGGGGAGAGACCCAGTACTTC. Protein: CASSLVRGPGGETQYF.

J is TRBJ2-4 and V is TRBV4-2; TRBD1 or TRBD2 may be the D gene (5 bases each). V lost 0 bases and J 0 bases, leaving 9 bases between the germline ends. The length of the CDR3 is 16 residues. CDR1 is LGHNA, CDR2 YNFKEQ, per germline. Here the CDR3 DNA reads TGTGCCAGCAGCCAAGAGGGGGAACTAGCCAAAAACATTCAGTACTTC. This sequence encodes CASSQEGELAKNIQYF.

V usage is TRBV29-1 and J usage is TRBJ1-2; TRBD1 matches 8 bases. The CDR3 is 15 amino acids. V lost 4 bases to trimming and J lost 4 bases; unmatched junction nucleotides: 11. In germline, CDR1 is SQVTM, CDR2 ANQGSEA. The CDR3 sequence is CSVGGFRDRPYGYTF. The CDR3, as DNA: TGCAGCGTTGGGGGATTCCGGGACAGGCCCTATGGCTACACCTTC.

This clone qualifies as medium-sized. This chain uses TRBV5-8 with TRBJ2-3; 7 bases match TRBD2. Germline V gene data show CDR1 as SGHTS and CDR2 as YDEGEE. The CDR3 is made up of 15 amino acids. The V segment lost 5 bases and the J segment 2 bases; nucleotides outside the gene matches: 8. This CDR3 is CASRPERGHTDTQYF. The CDR3 nucleotides are TGTGCCAGCAGACCCGAGCGGGGCCACACAGATACGCAGTATTTT.

This clone was counted between two and nine times. The chain carries TRBV28 and TRBJ1-2; D perhaps matches TRBD1 (6 bases). Germline V gene lookup returns CDR1 MDHEN and CDR2 SYDVKM. V was cut by 7 bases and J by 7 bases, with 25 bases left in between. CDR3 length: 16 amino acids. CDR3: CASNKGGQGRTIGYTF. The CDR3 DNA reads as TGTGCCAGCAACAAAGGGGGGCAGGGGCGTACGATTGGCTACACCTTC.

This rearrangement joins TRBV6-4 to TRBJ1-6, with 8 bases identical to TRBD1. J gave up 10 bases and V 6 bases, and 8 bases lay outside the gene matches. Looked up from germline, CDR1 is MRHNA and CDR2 is SNTAGT. CDR3 length: 14 residues. CDR3 coding DNA: TGTGCCAGCAGAGACAGGGGAGAGGACTCACCCCTCCACTTT. It codes for CASRDRGEDSPLHF.

This sequence joins TRBV10-3 and TRBJ1-5, with TRBD1 identical over 8 bases. Germline V gene data show CDR1 as ENHRY and CDR2 as SYGVKD. The ends lost 4 bases at V and 6 bases at J; junction bases unmatched: 5. This CDR3 spans 14 amino acids. The CDR3 loop reads CAISVQGEGQPQHF. The CDR3 DNA follows: TGTGCCATCAGTGTACAGGGGGAGGGTCAGCCCCAGCATTTT.

Regarding this clone: A junction boundary mismatches the germline segment, possibly from a read error. The V and J genes are TRBV25-1 and TRBJ1-4; 8 positions agree with TRBD1. Germline values: CDR1 MGHDK, CDR2 SYGVNS. The CDR3 contains 16 residues. In DNA, the CDR3 is TGTGCCGGCAGTGGGGCGCTTGTCAGGGGGCTTGAAAAACTGTTTTTT. It encodes CAGSGALVRGLEKLFF.

The chain has TRBV7-3 and TRBJ1-1, with 9 bases fitting TRBD1. There are 19 residues in the CDR3. With 1 base clipped from V and 10 bases from J, the junction kept 22 bases outside the gene matches. Germline V lookup: CDR1 SGHTA, CDR2 FQGTGA. The CDR3, as DNA: TGTGCCAGCAGCTTAAGAGGGTGGTGGACCCCACAGGGGGCCATCGGAGCTTTCTTT. This codes for CASSLRGWWTPQGAIGAFF. Full variable domain (rest looked up from reference TRBV7-3 and TRBJ1-1): GAGVSQTPSNKVTEKGKYVELRCDPISGHTALYWYRQSLGQGPEFLIYFQGTGAADDSGLPNDRFFAVRPEGSVSTLKIQRTERGDSAVYLCASSLRGWWTPQGAIGAFFGQGTRLTVV.

CDR3 region: CASSPRTGDIGELFF. For the CDR3, the DNA is TGTGCCAGCAGCCCCCGGACAGGGGATATCGGGGAGCTGTTTTTT. J is TRBJ2-2 and V is TRBV9, with 9 positions matching TRBD1. This CDR3 spans 15 amino acids. Germline values: CDR1 SGDLS, CDR2 YYNGEE. Trimming at V came to 4 bases and at J to 7 bases, leaving 8 bases not matched to a gene.

The rearrangement joins TRBV10-3 to TRBJ1-1; D not resolved. Germline V gives CDR1 ENHRY, CDR2 SYGVKD. The CDR3 is 15 amino acids. The V gene lost 0 bases and the J gene lost 4 bases, with 12 bases spanning the gap. The CDR3 DNA sequence: TGTGCCATCAGTGAGTCGGGGTCACGGGGCACTGAAGCTTTCTTT. This translates into CAISESGSRGTEAFF.

V gene TRBV25-1 combines with J gene TRBJ1-2; a possible D gene is TRBD1 (5 bases). V was pared by 3 bases and J by 2 bases, with 13 bases between. The CDR3 length is 15 residues. Germline assignment: CDR1 MGHDK and CDR2 SYGVNS. CDR3 sequence: CASSDPAGKNYGYTF. The CDR3 DNA reads as TGTGCCAGCAGTGACCCCGCAGGGAAGAACTATGGCTACACCTTC.

J is TRBJ2-3 and V is TRBV6-5; tentative D call: TRBD1 (6 bases). The CDR3 is 14 residues long. The V and J ends lost 5 bases and 1 base respectively, with 10 bases between them. Germline V CDR1 and CDR2: MNHEY, SVGAGI. CDR3 loop: CASSPRQGTDTQYF. CDR3 coding DNA: TGTGCCAGCAGTCCCCGACAGGGCACAGATACGCAGTATTTT.

The chain has TRBV10-1 and TRBJ1-4; D unclear. This CDR3 has 15 residues. Trimming removed 3 bases at V and 8 bases at J, with 16 bases between. In germline, CDR1 is WNHNN, CDR2 SYGVQD (reference sequence). The CDR3 spells CASSERVGSGEKLFF. As DNA, the CDR3 is TGCGCCAGCAGTGAACGAGTCGGCTCTGGGGAAAAACTGTTTTTT.

The V call is TRBV3-1 (or the pseudogene TRBV3-2), the J call TRBJ1-3; 9 bases fit TRBD1. Trimming removed 4 bases from V and 4 bases from J; junction bases left unmatched: 8. CDR3 size: 16 residues. The germline V gene has CDR1 LGHDT and CDR2 YNNKEL (reference sequence). CDR3 in DNA: TGTGCCAGCAGCCCCTGGAGGACAGGGGACGGAAACACCATATATTTT. Amino acid sequence: CASSPWRTGDGNTIYF.

The rearrangement links TRBV6-2 or TRBV6-3 to TRBJ1-6, with D possibly TRBD1 on 5 matching bases. Trimming took 2 bases from V and 10 from J, leaving 18 bases between them. This CDR3 is 16 amino acids long. In germline, CDR1 is MNHEY, CDR2 SVGEGT. This CDR3 reads CASSYGGPTGRSPLHF. CDR3 bases: TGTGCCAGCAGTTACGGCGGCCCCACAGGTCGGTCACCCCTCCACTTT.

The V call is TRBV10-3, the J call TRBJ1-1; 9 nucleotides match TRBD1. Per germline, CDR1 ENHRY and CDR2 SYGVKD. The V gene end was trimmed by 2 bases and the J gene end by 8 bases; junction bases not matched to a gene: 6. The CDR3 has 14 amino acids. The CDR3 loop is CAISEGDRETEAFF. Here the CDR3 DNA reads TGTGCCATCAGTGAGGGGGACAGGGAGACCGAAGCTTTCTTT.

The V gene is TRBV19, the J gene TRBJ1-2; maybe TRBD1 (5 bases). The CDR3 totals 16 residues. Trimming cost V 6 bases and J 0 bases, with 17 bases left between them. The germline V gene encodes CDR1 LNHDA and CDR2 SQIVND (reference sequence). The CDR3, as DNA: TGTGCCAGTAGCTCTCCCCAGGGTGCGGCTAACTATGGCTACACCTTC. Translation: CASSSPQGAANYGYTF.

The rearrangement joins TRBV5-5 to TRBJ2-3; 9 bases map to TRBD1. Germline V gene lookup returns CDR1 SGHKS and CDR2 YYEKEE (reference sequence). With V trimmed by 2 bases and J by 4 bases, 11 bases remained unmatched. The CDR3 is 17 residues long. CDR3 DNA sequence: TGTGCCAGCAGCTTCTGGCTCGGACAGGGGTCGCCAGATACGCAGTATTTT. Amino acid sequence: CASSFWLGQGSPDTQYF. The whole variable domain, remainder taken from reference TRBV5-5 and TRBJ2-3, is DAGVTQSPTHLIKTRGQQVTLRCSPISGHKSVSWYQQVLGQGPQFIFQYYEKEERGRGNFPDRFSARQFPNYSSELNVNALLLGDSALYLCASSFWLGQGSPDTQYFGPGTRLTVL.